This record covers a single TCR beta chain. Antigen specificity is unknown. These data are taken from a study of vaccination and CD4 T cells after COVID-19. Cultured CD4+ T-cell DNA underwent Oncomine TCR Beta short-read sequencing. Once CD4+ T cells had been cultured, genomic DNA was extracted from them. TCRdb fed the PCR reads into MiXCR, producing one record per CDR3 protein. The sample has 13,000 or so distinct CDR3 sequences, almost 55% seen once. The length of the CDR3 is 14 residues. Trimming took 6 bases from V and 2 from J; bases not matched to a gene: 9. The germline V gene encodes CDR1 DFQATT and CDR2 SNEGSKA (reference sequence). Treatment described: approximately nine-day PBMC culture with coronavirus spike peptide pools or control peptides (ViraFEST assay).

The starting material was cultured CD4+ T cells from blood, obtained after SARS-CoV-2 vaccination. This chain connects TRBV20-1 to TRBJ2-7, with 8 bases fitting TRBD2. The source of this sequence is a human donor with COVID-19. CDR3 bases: TGCAGTGCCTCCGGGACTAGAGATCCCTACGAGCAGTACTTC. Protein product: CSASGTRDPYEQYF.